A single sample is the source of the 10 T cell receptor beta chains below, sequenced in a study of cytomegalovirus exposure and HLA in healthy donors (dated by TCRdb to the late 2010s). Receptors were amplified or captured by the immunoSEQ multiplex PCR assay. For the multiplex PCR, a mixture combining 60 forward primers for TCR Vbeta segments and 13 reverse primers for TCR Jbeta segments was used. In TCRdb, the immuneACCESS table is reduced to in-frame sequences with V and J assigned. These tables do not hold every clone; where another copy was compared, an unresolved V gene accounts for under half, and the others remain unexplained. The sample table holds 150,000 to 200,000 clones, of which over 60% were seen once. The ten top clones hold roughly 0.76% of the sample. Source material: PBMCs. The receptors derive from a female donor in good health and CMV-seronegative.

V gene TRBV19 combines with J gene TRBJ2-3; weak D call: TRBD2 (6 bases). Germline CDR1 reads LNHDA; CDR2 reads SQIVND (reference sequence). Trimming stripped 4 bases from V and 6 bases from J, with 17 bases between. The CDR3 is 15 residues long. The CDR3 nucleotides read TGTGCCAGTAGTACCGGACTATCGTCCACGGATACGCAGTATTTT. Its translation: CASSTGLSSTDTQYF.

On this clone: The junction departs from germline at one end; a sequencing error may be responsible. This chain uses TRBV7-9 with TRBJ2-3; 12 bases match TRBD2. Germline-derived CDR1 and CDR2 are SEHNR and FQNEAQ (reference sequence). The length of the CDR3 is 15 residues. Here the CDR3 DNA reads TGTGCCAGCAGCCTAGCGGGAGGGAGCACAGATACGCAGTATTTT. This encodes CASSLAGGSTDTQYF.

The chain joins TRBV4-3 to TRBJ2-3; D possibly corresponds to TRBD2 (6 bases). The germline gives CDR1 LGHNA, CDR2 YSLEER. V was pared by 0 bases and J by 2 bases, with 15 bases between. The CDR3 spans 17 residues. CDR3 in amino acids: CASSQDNAGLVTDTQYF. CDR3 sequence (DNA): TGCGCCAGCAGCCAAGATAACGCGGGGCTGGTCACAGATACGCAGTATTTT.

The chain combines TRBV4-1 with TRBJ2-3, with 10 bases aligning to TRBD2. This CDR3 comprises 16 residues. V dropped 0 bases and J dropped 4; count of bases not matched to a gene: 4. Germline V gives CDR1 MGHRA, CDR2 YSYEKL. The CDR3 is CASSQEASGRADTQYF. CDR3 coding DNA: TGCGCCAGCAGCCAAGAAGCGAGCGGGAGGGCAGATACGCAGTATTTT.

CDR3 loop: CASSSVSGQAEKAFF. CDR3 coding DNA: TGTGCCAGCAGCTCAGTATCGGGACAGGCAGAGAAAGCTTTCTTT. The chain has TRBV7-3 and TRBJ1-1; 8 bases fit TRBD1. Trimming cost V 4 bases and J 9 bases; bases outside gene matches: 13. The germline gives CDR1 SGHTA, CDR2 FQGTGA. The CDR3 covers 15 residues.

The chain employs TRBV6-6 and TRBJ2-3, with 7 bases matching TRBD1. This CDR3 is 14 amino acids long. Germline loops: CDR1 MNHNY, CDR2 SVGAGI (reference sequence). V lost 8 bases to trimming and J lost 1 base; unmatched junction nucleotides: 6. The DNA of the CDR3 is TGTGCCAGCCTTGACAGGGCTGGCACAGATACGCAGTATTTT. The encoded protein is CASLDRAGTDTQYF.

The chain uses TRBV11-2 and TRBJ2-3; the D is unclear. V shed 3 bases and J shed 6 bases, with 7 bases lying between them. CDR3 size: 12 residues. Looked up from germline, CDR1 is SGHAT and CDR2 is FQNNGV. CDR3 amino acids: CASSFLVDTQYF. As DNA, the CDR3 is TGTGCCAGCAGCTTTTTAGTGGATACGCAGTATTTT.

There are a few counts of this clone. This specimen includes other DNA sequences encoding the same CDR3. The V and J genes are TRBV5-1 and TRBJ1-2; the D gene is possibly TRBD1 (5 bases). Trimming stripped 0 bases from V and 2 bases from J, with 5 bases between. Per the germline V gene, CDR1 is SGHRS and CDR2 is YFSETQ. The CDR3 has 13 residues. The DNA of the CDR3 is TGCGCCAGCAGCTTGGGACAGAACTATGGCTACACCTTC. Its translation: CASSLGQNYGYTF.

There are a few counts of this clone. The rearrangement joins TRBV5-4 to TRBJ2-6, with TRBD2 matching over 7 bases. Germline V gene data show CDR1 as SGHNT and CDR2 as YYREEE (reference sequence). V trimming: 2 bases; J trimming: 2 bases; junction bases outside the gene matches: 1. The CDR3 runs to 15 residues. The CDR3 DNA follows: TGTGCCAGCAGCTTTGGGGGGGCTGGGGCCAACGTCCTGACTTTC. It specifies CASSFGGAGANVLTF.

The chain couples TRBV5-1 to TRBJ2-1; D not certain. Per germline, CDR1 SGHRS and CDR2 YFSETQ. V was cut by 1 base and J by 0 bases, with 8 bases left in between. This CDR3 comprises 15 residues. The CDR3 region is CASSLQQYSYNEQFF. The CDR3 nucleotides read TGCGCCAGCAGCTTGCAACAGTACTCCTACAATGAGCAGTTCTTC. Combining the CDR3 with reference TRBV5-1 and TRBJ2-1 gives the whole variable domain KAGVTQTPRYLIKTRGQQVTLSCSPISGHRSVSWYQQTPGQGLQFLFEYFSETQRNKGNFPGRFSGRQFSNSRSEMNVSTLELGDSALYLCASSLQQYSYNEQFFGPGTRLTVL.